Sequencing of this T cell receptor (beta chain) was carried out in a study of blood T cell repertoires in COVID-19. Cohort placement rested on clinical history that participants reported themselves. All recovered Cohort 3 donors got two negative PCRs, got clearance, or saw symptom resolution. Sequenced by immunoSEQ multiplex PCR; TCRdb stores in-frame clones only, minus some. The sample has hundreds of thousands of clones, around nine tenths seen once. Per the germline V gene, CDR1 is MNHEY and CDR2 is SVGAGI. The CDR3 runs to 14 residues. The ends lost 7 bases at V and 5 bases at J; junction bases unmatched: 7.

The clonotype originates from a woman aged 40 to 50 who had recovered from COVID-19. The chain joins TRBV6-5 to TRBJ2-1, with 8 bases fitting TRBD2. The sample was PBMCs or T cells enriched from blood (not recorded which). The CDR3 DNA sequence: TGTGCCAGCATGGGTAGCGGGATCGACAATGAGCAGTTCTTC. Translating it yields CASMGSGIDNEQFF.